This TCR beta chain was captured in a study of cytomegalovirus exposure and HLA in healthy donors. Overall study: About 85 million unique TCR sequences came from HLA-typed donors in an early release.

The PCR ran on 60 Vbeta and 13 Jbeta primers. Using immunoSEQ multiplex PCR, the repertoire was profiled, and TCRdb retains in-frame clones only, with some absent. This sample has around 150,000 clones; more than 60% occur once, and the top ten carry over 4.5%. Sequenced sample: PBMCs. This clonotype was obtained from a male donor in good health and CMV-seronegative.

The CDR3 DNA reads as TGTGCCAGCAGTGACACGGTGCCGGGAGGACTAGCGGGGGGCAGCTCCTACGAGCAGTACTTC. It yields the protein CASSDTVPGGLAGGSSYEQYF. The chain uses TRBV2 and TRBJ2-5; 14 bases are shared with TRBD2. The tail of the sequence fits TRBJ2-7 better, so the J call may be wrong. This CDR3 has 21 residues. CDR1 and CDR2 (germline): SNHLY, FYNNEI.